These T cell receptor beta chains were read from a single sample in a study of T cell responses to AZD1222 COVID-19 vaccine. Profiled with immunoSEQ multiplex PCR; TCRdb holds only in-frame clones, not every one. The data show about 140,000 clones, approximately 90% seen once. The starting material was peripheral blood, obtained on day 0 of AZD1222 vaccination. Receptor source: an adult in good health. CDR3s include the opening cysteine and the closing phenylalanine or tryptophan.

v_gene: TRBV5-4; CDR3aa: CASSLGAGVYGYTF
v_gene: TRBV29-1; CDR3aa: CSVVVGIAGNTIYF
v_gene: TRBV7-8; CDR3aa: CASSLVGVTEAFF
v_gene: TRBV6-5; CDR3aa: CASSPAGDYGYTF
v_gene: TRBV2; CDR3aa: CASSYRLGLAGDEQYF
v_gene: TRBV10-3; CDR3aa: CASQEGVALATEAFF
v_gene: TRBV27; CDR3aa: CASASDRRGTGELFF
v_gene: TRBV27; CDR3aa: CASSLSPLNEQFF
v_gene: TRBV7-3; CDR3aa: CASSSTGGYGYTF
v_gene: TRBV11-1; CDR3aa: CASSSTGVLDEQFF
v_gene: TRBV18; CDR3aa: CASSPSGSSGNTIYF
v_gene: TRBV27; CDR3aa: CASSLGSSGTQYF
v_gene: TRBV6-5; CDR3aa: CASSYSVQNMNTEAFF
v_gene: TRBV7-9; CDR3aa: CASSPPWGGYGYTF
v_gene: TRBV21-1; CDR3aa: CASSKVGQGARMRIYGYTF
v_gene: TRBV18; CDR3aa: CASSQGGSYNEQFF
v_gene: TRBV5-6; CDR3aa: CASSYGTGDLTLHF
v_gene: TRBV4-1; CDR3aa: CASSQGMNTEAFF
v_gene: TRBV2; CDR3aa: CASTELYSGNTIYF
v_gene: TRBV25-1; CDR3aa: CASSDFLSPGGDTQYF
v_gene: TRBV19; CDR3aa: CASSIVPQGGSQPQHF
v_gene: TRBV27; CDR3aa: CASSRGDRGILHTGELFF
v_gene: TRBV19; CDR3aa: CASSPTGYTEAFF
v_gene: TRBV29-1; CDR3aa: CSVEGRGYYGYTF
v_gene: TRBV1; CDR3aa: CTSSQGAIWCYTF
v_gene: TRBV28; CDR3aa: CASSSHGTGPRLYF
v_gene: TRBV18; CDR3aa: CASSPGTGRRETQYF
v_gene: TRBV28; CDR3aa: CASSLGPGFHEQYF